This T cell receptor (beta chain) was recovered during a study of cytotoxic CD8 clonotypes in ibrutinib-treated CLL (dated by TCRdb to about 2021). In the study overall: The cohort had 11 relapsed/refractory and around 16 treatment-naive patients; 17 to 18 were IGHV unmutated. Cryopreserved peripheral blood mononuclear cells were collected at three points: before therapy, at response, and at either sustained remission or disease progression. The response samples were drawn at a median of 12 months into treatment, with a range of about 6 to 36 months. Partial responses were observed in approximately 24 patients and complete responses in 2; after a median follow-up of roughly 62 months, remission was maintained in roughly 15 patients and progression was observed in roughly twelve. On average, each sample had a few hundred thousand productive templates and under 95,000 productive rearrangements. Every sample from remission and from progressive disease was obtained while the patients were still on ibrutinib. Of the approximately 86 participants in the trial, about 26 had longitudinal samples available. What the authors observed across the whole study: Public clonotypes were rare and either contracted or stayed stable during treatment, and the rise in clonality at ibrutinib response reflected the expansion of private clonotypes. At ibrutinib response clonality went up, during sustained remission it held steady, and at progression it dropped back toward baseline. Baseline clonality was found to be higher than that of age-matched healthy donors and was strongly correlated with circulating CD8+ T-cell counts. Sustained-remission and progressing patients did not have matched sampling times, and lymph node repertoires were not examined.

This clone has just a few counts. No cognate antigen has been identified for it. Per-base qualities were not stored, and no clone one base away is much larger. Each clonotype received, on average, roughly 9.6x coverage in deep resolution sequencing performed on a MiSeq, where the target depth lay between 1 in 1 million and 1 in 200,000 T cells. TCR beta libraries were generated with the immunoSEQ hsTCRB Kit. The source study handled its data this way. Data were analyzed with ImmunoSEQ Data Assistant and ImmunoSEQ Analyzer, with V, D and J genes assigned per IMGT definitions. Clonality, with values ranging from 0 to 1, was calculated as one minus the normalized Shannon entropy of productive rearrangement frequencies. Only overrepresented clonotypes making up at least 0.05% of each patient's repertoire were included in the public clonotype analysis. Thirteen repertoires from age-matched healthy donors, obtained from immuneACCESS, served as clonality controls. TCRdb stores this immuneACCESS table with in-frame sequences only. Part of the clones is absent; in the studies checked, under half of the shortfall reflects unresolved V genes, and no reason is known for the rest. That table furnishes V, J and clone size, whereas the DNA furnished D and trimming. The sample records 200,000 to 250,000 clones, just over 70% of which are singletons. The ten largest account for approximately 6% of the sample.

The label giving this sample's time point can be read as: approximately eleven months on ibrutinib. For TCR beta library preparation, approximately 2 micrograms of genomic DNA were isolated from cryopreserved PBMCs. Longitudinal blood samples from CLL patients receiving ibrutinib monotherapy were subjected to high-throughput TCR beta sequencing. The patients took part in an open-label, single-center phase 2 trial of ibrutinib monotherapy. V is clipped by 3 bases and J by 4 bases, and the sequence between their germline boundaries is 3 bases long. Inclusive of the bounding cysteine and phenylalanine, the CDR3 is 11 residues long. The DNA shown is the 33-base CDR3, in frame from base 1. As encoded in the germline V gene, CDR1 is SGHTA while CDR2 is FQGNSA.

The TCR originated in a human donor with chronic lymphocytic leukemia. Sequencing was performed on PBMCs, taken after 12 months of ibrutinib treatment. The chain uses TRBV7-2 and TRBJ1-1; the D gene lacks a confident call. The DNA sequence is TGTGCCAGCAGCTTTTCCACTGAAGCTTTCTTT. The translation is CASSFSTEAFF.